These T cell receptor beta chains were read from a single sample in a study of pediatric ulcerative colitis. Sequenced by immunoSEQ multiplex PCR; TCRdb stores in-frame clones only, minus some. The repertoire has roughly 45,000 clones, over 70% of them found once; the top ten carry around 3.5%. Sequenced material: gut tissue. These receptors originate from a girl aged 10-17 years with moderate ulcerative colitis. Both conserved end residues are trimmed from each CDR3. Where a row states a size, it is once, few, many or the class of an expanded clone; other rows omit it.

V gene	clone size	J gene	CDR3 protein
TRBV18	.	TRBJ1-1	ASSPAGRDVMNTEAF
TRBV19	.	TRBJ1-6	ASSISPGQGISPLH
TRBV6-1	.	TRBJ1-2	ASSGGDARGFYGYT
TRBV29-1	few	TRBJ2-3	SVVGGRSSTDTQY
TRBV5-5	.	TRBJ2-6	ASSPVDRSRGSGANVLT
TRBV20-1	.	TRBJ2-1	SALFNEQF
TRBV25-1	.	TRBJ1-4	ASSDRGANEKLF
TRBV2	.	TRBJ2-7	ASRRTVGSEQY
TRBV23-1	.	TRBJ1-1	ASSQPTTVDRQNTEAF
TRBV7-2	.	TRBJ1-3	ASSLATYSGNTIY
TRBV5-1	.	TRBJ1-5	ASSLDSSRNQPQH
TRBV29-1	.	TRBJ2-3	SVEGGRGGDTQY
TRBV9	.	TRBJ1-4	ASSPEVETEKLF
TRBV7-3	.	TRBJ1-6	ASSLMGRGNSPLH
TRBV30	.	TRBJ1-4	AWAIIPGEKLF
TRBV4-3	few	TRBJ1-5	ASSQDYPGDSNQPQH
TRBV6-4	.	TRBJ2-7	ASSPQATGTEQY
TRBV9	.	TRBJ2-5	ASSGLAGVLETQY
TRBV7-9	.	TRBJ1-1	ASSFSGVGNTEAF
TRBV7-8	.	TRBJ2-7	ASSRGVAGEQGAYEQY
TRBV13	.	TRBJ1-2	ASSVLGQGKGYT
TRBV6-5	.	TRBJ1-2	ASSTGTTNYGYT
TRBV18	.	TRBJ1-1	ASSPGTGDVTEAF
TRBV20-1	few	TRBJ1-1	SARWVTEAF
TRBV15	.	TRBJ1-2	ATSRDRGERNGYT
TRBV7-9	.	TRBJ1-4	ASSSGQGVLF
TRBV28	.	TRBJ1-6	ASNLPGHNTPLH